These T cell receptor beta chains were read from a single sample in a study of blood T cells in healthy people across ages. TCRdb analysed the 5' RACE reads with MiXCR anew, one entry per CDR3 protein. The sample has around 1,900,000 distinct CDR3 sequences; about two fifths are singletons. Sequenced: blood. Receptors were obtained from a human donor in good health. The CDR3 runs from the conserved cysteine through the conserved F or W. D genes are given only for firm matches. Only some rows state a clone size, as once, few, many or a class for expanded clones.

j_call d_call v_call clone_size cdr3_aa cdr3_nt
TRBJ2-1 NA TRBV29-1 few CSARSGVQTYNEQFF TGCAGCGCCCGATCGGGAGTCCAAACCTACAATGAGCAGTTCTTC
TRBJ1-1 NA TRBV7-2 few CASSLVGNEAFF TGTGCCAGCAGCTTAGTGGGTAATGAAGCTTTCTTT
TRBJ1-5 NA TRBV20-1 NA CSARWGSNQPQHF TGCAGTGCCCGATGGGGGAGCAATCAGCCCCAGCATTTT
TRBJ1-5 NA TRBV28 few CASSLRREGNQPQHF TGTGCCAGCAGTTTAAGGCGGGAGGGAAATCAGCCCCAGCATTTT
TRBJ2-5 NA TRBV5-1 few CASSRLPGQKETQYF TGCGCCAGCAGCCGATTACCCGGACAGAAAGAGACCCAGTACTTC
TRBJ1-2 NA TRBV20-1 NA CSAMSSGAGYTF TGCAGTGCTATGAGTTCCGGGGCTGGCTACACCTTC
TRBJ2-3 TRBD2 TRBV20-1 NA CSAPESSSGGTDTQYF TGCAGTGCTCCTGAGAGCTCTAGCGGGGGTACAGATACGCAGTATTTT
TRBJ1-6 NA TRBV7-2 NA CASSLYGSYNSPLHF TGTGCCAGCAGCCTCTACGGGTCGTATAATTCACCCCTCCACTTT
TRBJ2-5 NA TRBV5-1 NA CASSLRASTKETQYF TGCGCCAGCAGCTTGAGGGCCTCAACGAAAGAGACCCAGTACTTC
TRBJ1-6 TRBD1 TRBV7-6 NA CASSLFDRGNSPHHF TGTGCCAGCAGCTTATTCGACAGGGGCAATTCACCCCACCACTTT
TRBJ1-2 NA TRBV6-6 few CASSHGGRDYGYTF TGTGCCAGCAGCCACGGTGGGCGCGACTATGGCTACACCTTC
TRBJ2-7 TRBD1 TRBV24-1 few CATSETGQAGEQYF TGTGCCACCAGTGAGACGGGACAGGCTGGCGAGCAGTACTTC
TRBJ2-2 NA TRBV4-3 few CASSQDWRGGETGELFF TGCGCCAGCAGCCAAGATTGGCGGGGCGGAGAAACCGGGGAGCTGTTTTTT
TRBJ2-7 NA TRBV28 few CASKPPNYEQYF TGTGCCAGCAAACCTCCGAACTACGAGCAGTACTTC
TRBJ2-3 NA TRBV12-3/TRBV12-4 few CASSTDSDTQYF TGTGCCAGCAGTACCGACAGCGATACGCAGTATTTT
TRBJ2-5 TRBD2 TRBV7-2 NA CASSLSGTSGDQETQYF TGTGCCAGCAGCTTAAGTGGGACTAGCGGGGACCAAGAGACCCAGTACTTC
TRBJ2-3 NA TRBV29-1 few CSVDQSGARDTQYF TGCAGCGTTGACCAGTCCGGAGCCAGGGACACGCAGTATTTT